This T cell receptor (beta chain) was recorded in a study of T cell responses to AZD1222 COVID-19 vaccine. With regard to this clone: Different DNA sequences within this sample yield the same CDR3.

The protocol was immunoSEQ multiplex PCR, while the TCRdb copy is restricted to in-frame clones and leaves out a portion. The sample lists about 110,000 clones, around 90% occurring once. The CDR3 totals 13 residues. Trimming took off 6 bases at V and 3 bases at J, with 12 bases between the two ends. Sample: peripheral blood, taken on day 0 of AZD1222 vaccination. This receptor was identified in an adult in good health. The rearrangement uses TRBV12-3 or TRBV12-4 and TRBJ2-7, with a possible D match to TRBD1 (6 bases). The CDR3 region has the DNA TGTGCCAGCAGCTTCAGGGGACGCTACGAGCAGTACTTC. This gives the protein CASSFRGRYEQYF.